The T cell receptor delta chain described here comes from a study of gamma-delta T cells after stem cell transplantation (dated by TCRdb to 2016 to 2017). About this clone itself: Its antigen specificity is not known. One end of the junction fails to match germline, which may point to a read error.

Libraries were constructed by RT-PCR. Sequencing instrument: Illumina MiSeq. TCRdb recomputed clones from the public reads with CATT; identical DNA rows were then combined. A total of 15,000 to 17,000 delta-chain clones appear in this sample, approximately 8.5% of them only once. The ten largest clones add up to 62% of the sample. Spanning cysteine to phenylalanine, the CDR3 consists of 21 amino acids. Here the CDR3 DNA is all that survives: 63 bases in frame from base 1. CDR1 GEAIGNYY and CDR2 EKD were looked up in the germline V gene. The sequencing sample was made of gamma-delta T cells. The V and J segments used are TRDV2 and TRDJ1; the D gene is perhaps TRDD3, on 5 matching bases. The TCR was taken from a human donor. It is not recorded whose cells these are; they may come from a transplant donor. The DNA reads TGTGCCTGTGACACCGTTGAGTGCCACCTGCTTACTGGTGTACTCACCGCTAAACTCATCTTT. Its translation reads: CACDTVECHLLTGVLTAKLIF.